The 21 T cell receptor beta chains given below trace back to one sample, sequenced in a study of regulatory T cells in long-lasting Graves disease. Through Arm-PCR of CDR3 regions and iRepertoire HTBI primers, TCR beta libraries were built. Each CDR3 protein is one row after TCRdb ran MiXCR on the multiplex PCR reads. The table has roughly 510,000 distinct CDR3 sequences, 15% to 20% seen once. This sample's time point: newly diagnosed GD, antithyroid drugs for less than 3 months. Scientists built the TCR library using RNA that was extracted from PBMCs. In addition, the sample was reused for a study of T cells in Graves' hyperthyroidism and ophthalmopathy.

The sample here was peripheral blood mononuclear cells (PBMCs), taken at new diagnosis, from a patient treated with antithyroid drugs. The receptors come from a man aged 18 to 29 with Graves disease.

This clonotype turned up a few times. The chain joins TRBV29-1 to TRBJ1-3; no firm D call. V was trimmed by 0 bases and J by 2 bases, leaving 11 bases between them. CDR1 and CDR2 (germline): SQVTM, ANQGSEA. The CDR3 runs to 15 residues. Here the CDR3 reads CSVEDRTYAGNTIYF. DNA for the CDR3: TGCAGCGTTGAAGACCGGACTTACGCTGGAAACACCATATATTTT.

This clonotype was picked up many times. The chain joins TRBV7-9 to TRBJ1-2; 10 nucleotides align to TRBD1. CDR1 SEHNR and CDR2 FQNEAQ come from the germline V gene (reference sequence). J was trimmed by 8 bases and V by 5 bases; bases with no gene match: 11. The CDR3 spans 15 residues. CDR3 nucleotide sequence: TGTGCCAGCAGCCAGTCCCGGGACAGGGGCGGGGGCTACACCTTC. Protein: CASSQSRDRGGGYTF.

This clonotype was detected ten times or more. The chain is built from TRBV7-9 and TRBJ2-7, with a tentative D call TRBD1 (5 bases). The V gene's germline CDR1 is SEHNR and CDR2 FQNEAQ (reference sequence). This CDR3 spans 15 amino acids. The V and J ends lost 0 bases and 5 bases respectively, with 14 bases between them. The CDR3 loop reads CASSLADQGVHEQYF. The DNA of the CDR3 is TGTGCCAGCAGCTTAGCGGATCAGGGTGTACACGAGCAGTACTTC.

The rearrangement links TRBV19 to TRBJ1-5; D perhaps matches TRBD1 (5 bases). V shed 6 bases and J shed 1 base, with 13 bases lying between them. Germline V gives CDR1 LNHDA, CDR2 SQIVND (reference sequence). This CDR3 is built from 15 residues. The CDR3 region has the DNA TGTGCCAGTAGATGGGGGGAGACGAGCAATCAGCCCCAGCATTTT. Translating gives CASRWGETSNQPQHF.

The J gene is TRBJ2-5, the V gene TRBV5-1, with TRBD1 identical over 8 bases. The CDR3 loop spans 14 amino acids. V lost 4 bases and J lost 5; bases outside the gene matches: 7. Germline V CDR1 and CDR2: SGHRS, YFSETQ. CDR3 nucleotides: TGCGCCAGCAGCACGACAGGGGTCCGGGAGACCCAGTACTTC. Translating it yields CASSTTGVRETQYF.

This clonotype was seen many times. The chain links TRBV11-2 to TRBJ2-5; the match to TRBD1 covers 8 bases. CDR1 and CDR2 from the germline V gene are SGHAT and FQNNGV. CDR3 length: 15 residues. The V segment lost 1 base and the J segment 5 bases; nucleotides outside the gene matches: 6. Here the CDR3 reads CASSLGTGRLETQYF. CDR3 coding DNA: TGTGCCAGCAGCTTAGGGACAGGGCGACTGGAGACCCAGTACTTC.

V and J are TRBV28 and TRBJ1-2, with 9 nucleotides matching TRBD1. Germline CDR1 reads MDHEN; CDR2 reads SYDVKM. The CDR3 loop spans 15 amino acids. The ends lost 5 bases at V and 4 bases at J; junction bases unmatched: 8. CDR3 DNA: TGTGCCAGCAGTCCCAGGACAGGGGCTGGCTATGGCTACACCTTC. Protein sequence: CASSPRTGAGYGYTF.

This clonotype was observed many times. The chain couples TRBV13 to TRBJ2-5, with D hard to call. This CDR3 region has 13 residues. Germline loops: CDR1 PRHDT, CDR2 FYEKMQ (reference sequence). Trimming left V 3 bases short and J 4 bases short, with 9 bases between. As DNA, the CDR3 is TGTGCCAGCAGCTTTCTACTTCGAGAGACCCAGTACTTC. This gives the protein CASSFLLRETQYF.

This clonotype was detected ten times or more. Written as DNA, the CDR3 is TGTGCCAGCGGTACAGAGCAGGGTTGGGGCACCGGGGAGCTGTTTTTT. The encoded protein is CASGTEQGWGTGELFF. The rearrangement links TRBV6-1 to TRBJ2-2; the D gene is possibly TRBD1 (5 bases). In germline, CDR1 is MNHNS, CDR2 SASEGT. This CDR3 has 16 amino acids. V was cut by 8 bases and J by 4 bases, with 20 bases left in between.

The chain employs TRBV19 and TRBJ1-3; D gene unclear. The CDR3 is 14 amino acids. The germline gives CDR1 LNHDA, CDR2 SQIVND (reference sequence). The V and J ends lost 6 bases and 1 base respectively, with 10 bases between them. The CDR3 DNA reads TGTGCCAGTAGACAGACGGGGTCTGGAAACACCATATATTTT. This encodes CASRQTGSGNTIYF.

This clonotype was seen only a few times. V is TRBV27 and J is TRBJ1-4; D possibly corresponds to TRBD1 (5 bases). This CDR3 has 17 residues. The germline V gene encodes CDR1 MNHEY and CDR2 SMNVEV (reference sequence). V was pared by 6 bases and J by 3 bases, with 20 bases between. For the CDR3, the DNA is TGTGCCAGCAGCCCCGTGGGGCCGACGGCAGCTAATGAAAAACTGTTTTTT. Its translation: CASSPVGPTAANEKLFF. The full variable domain, in which reference TRBV27 and TRBJ1-4 provide the parts outside the CDR3, is EAQVTQNPRYLITVTGKKLTVTCSQNMNHEYMSWYRQDPGLGLRQIYYSMNVEVTDKGDVPEGYKVSRKEKRNFPLILESPSPNQTSLYFCASSPVGPTAANEKLFFGSGTQLSVL.

This clonotype appeared many times. V is TRBV20-1 and J is TRBJ2-1, with 8 bases that match TRBD1. From germline, CDR1 is DFQATT and CDR2 SNEGSKA (reference sequence). CDR3 length equals 16 residues. J lost 10 bases, V lost 3 bases, and 17 bases had no gene match. The CDR3 coding sequence is TGCAGTGCTAGTGGCAGGGGGCGCGCGGTTGGGGGGGAGCAGTTCTTC. This translates into CSASGRGRAVGGEQFF.

About this clonotype itself: A read error may be the cause here, since a much bigger clone is one base away. The chain couples TRBV3-1 to TRBJ2-1; D possibly uses TRBD1 or TRBD2 (5 bases each). CDR3 length: 16 residues. Per germline, CDR1 LGHDT and CDR2 YNNKEL (reference sequence). V gave up 0 bases and J gave up 3 bases, with 12 bases separating them. This chain's CDR3 is CASSQDWGSNYNEQFF. The CDR3 DNA reads as TGTGCCAGCAGCCAAGATTGGGGGTCTAACTACAATGAGCAGTTCTTC.

This rearrangement joins TRBV9 to TRBJ2-1; D is possibly TRBD2 (6 bases). CDR3 length equals 15 residues. V was clipped by 2 bases and J by 4 bases, with 13 bases between them. The V gene's germline CDR1 is SGDLS and CDR2 YYNGEE. The CDR3 sequence is CASSVGTFSYNEQFF. In nucleotides, the CDR3 is TGTGCCAGCAGCGTTGGGACTTTTTCTTACAATGAGCAGTTCTTC. Variable domain in full (rest from reference TRBV9 and TRBJ2-1): DSGVTQTPKHLITATGQRVTLRCSPRSGDLSVYWYQQSLDQGLQFLIQYYNGEERAKGNILERFSAQQFPDLHSELNLSSLELGDSALYFCASSVGTFSYNEQFFGPGTRLTVL.

This clonotype was counted a few times. This sequence joins TRBV20-1 and TRBJ1-2; D is perhaps TRBD1 (6 bases). Between the trimmed V and J ends, which lost 0 bases and 7 bases, there was a span of 12 bases. The germline gives CDR1 DFQATT, CDR2 SNEGSKA (reference sequence). This CDR3 contains 13 residues. The CDR3 here is CSARDSRGLGYTF. The CDR3 DNA is TGCAGTGCTAGAGATTCCCGGGGGCTTGGCTACACCTTC.

This chain connects TRBV13 to TRBJ2-2, with 10 positions matching TRBD1. The V and J ends lost 4 bases and 1 base, in that order; junction bases with no gene match: 3. The CDR3 has 16 amino acids. Germline V gene data show CDR1 as PRHDT and CDR2 as FYEKMQ (reference sequence). As DNA, the CDR3 is TGTGCCAGCAGCTCCCGGGACAGGGGGAACACCGGGGAGCTGTTTTTT. Translating gives CASSSRDRGNTGELFF.

Points on this clonotype: This probably arose from a read error, given a far larger clone one base away. The genes are TRBV28 and TRBJ2-3; no firm D call. Matching the DNA end better, TRBJ2-5 makes the J call doubtful. CDR1 and CDR2 from the germline V gene are MDHEN and SYDVKM. This CDR3 spans 13 amino acids. The CDR3 DNA is TGTGCCAGCAGTGAAGGCGGCGGAAAGACCCAGTACTTC. Its translation is CASSEGGGKTQYF.

There are many counts of this clonotype. The genes are TRBV12-3 or TRBV12-4 and TRBJ2-1; tentative D call: TRBD1 (6 bases). The V end was cut by 5 bases, the J end by 6 bases, with 17 bases between. CDR3 size: 15 residues. The CDR3 nucleotides read TGTGCCAGCAGTCTGGACAGCAACGTCCTCAATGAGCAGTTCTTC. Its translation is CASSLDSNVLNEQFF.

The rearrangement links TRBV19 to TRBJ2-1; D is ambiguous. The CDR3 totals 13 residues. The V end was cut by 3 bases, the J end by 9 bases, with 12 bases between. Germline values: CDR1 LNHDA, CDR2 SQIVND (reference sequence). The CDR3 nucleotides are TGTGCCAGTAGTATGTTTCAGCTCGGTGAGCAGTTCTTC. Protein sequence: CASSMFQLGEQFF.

The chain is built from TRBV30 and TRBJ2-7; a weak D match, TRBD2 (6 bases). Germline lookup yields CDR1 GTSNPN and CDR2 SVGIG (reference sequence). V was cut by 7 bases and J by 1 base, with 17 bases left in between. The CDR3 is made up of 14 amino acids. CDR3 amino acids: CASTRDSNSYEQYF. DNA of the CDR3: TGTGCCTCAACCCGGGACTCGAATTCCTACGAGCAGTACTTC.

This clonotype appeared a single time. A much larger clone lies one base from this, so it may be a read error. This sequence joins TRBV28 and TRBJ2-5; possible D gene TRBD2, 5 bases. V lost 9 bases and J 8 bases, leaving 10 bases between the germline ends. CDR1 is MDHEN and CDR2 is SYDVKM in the germline V gene. The CDR3 covers 10 residues. The chain's CDR3 is CAREGGTQYF. The CDR3 coding sequence is TGTGCCAGAGAGGGCGGAACCCAGTACTTC.